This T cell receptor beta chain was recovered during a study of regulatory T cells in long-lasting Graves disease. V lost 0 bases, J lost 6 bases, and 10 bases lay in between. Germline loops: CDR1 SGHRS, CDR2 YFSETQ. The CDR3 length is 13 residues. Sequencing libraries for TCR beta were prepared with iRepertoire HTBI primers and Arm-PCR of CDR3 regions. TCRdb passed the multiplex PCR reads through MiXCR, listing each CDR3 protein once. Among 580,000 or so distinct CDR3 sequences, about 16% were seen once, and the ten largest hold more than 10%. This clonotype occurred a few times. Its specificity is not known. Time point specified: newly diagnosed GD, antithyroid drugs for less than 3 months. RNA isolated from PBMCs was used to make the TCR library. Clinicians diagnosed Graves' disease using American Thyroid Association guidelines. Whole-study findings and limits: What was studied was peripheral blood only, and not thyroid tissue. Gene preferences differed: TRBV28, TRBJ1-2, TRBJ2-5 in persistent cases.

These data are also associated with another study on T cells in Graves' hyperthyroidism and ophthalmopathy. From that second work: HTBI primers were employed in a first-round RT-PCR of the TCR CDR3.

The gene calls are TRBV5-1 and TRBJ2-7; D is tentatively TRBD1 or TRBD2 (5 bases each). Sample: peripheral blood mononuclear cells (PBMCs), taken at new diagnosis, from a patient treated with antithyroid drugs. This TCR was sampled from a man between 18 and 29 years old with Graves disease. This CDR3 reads CASSLARAGEQYF. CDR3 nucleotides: TGCGCCAGCAGCTTGGCCAGGGCGGGCGAGCAGTACTTC.